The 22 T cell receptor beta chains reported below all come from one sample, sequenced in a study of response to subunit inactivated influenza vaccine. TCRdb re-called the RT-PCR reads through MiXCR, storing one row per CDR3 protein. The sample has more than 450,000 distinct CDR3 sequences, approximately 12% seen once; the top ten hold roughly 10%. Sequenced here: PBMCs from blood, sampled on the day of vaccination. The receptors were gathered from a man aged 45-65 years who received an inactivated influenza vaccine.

The CDR3 DNA is TGTGCCTGGAGTGTAAAGGGTCCCGGGGAGCTGTTTTTT. Translation gives CAWSVKGPGELFF. The chain is built from TRBV30 and TRBJ2-2; no firm D call. CDR3 size: 13 residues. Trimming took 0 bases from V and 6 from J, leaving 8 bases between them. Germline CDR1 reads GTSNPN; CDR2 reads SVGIG (reference sequence). Looking up the rest from reference TRBV30 and TRBJ2-2 gives the full variable domain: SQTIHQWPATLVQPVGSPLSLECTVEGTSNPNLYWYRQAAGRGLQLLFYSVGIGQISSEVPQNLSASRPQDRQFILSSKKLLLSDSGFYLCAWSVKGPGELFFGEGSRLTVL.

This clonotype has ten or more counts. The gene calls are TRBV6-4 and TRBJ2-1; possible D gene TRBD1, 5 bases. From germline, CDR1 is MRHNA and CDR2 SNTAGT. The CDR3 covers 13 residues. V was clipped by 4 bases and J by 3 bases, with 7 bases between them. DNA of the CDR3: TGTGCCAGCAGTGCTGACAGCTACAATGAGCAGTTCTTC. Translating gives CASSADSYNEQFF.

For the CDR3, the DNA is TGTGCCAGCAGAAGGTCAGGGGCAGATACGCAGTATTTT. Amino acid sequence: CASRRSGADTQYF. V gene TRBV28 combines with J gene TRBJ2-3; tentative D call: TRBD1 (6 bases). The V gene's germline CDR1 is MDHEN and CDR2 SYDVKM. Deletions cut 6 bases from V and 4 bases from J, with 11 bases between. This CDR3 region has 13 residues.

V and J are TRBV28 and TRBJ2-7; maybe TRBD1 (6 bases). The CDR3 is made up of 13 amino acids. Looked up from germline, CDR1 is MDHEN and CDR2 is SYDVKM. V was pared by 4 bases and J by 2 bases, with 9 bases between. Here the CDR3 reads CASSSGQPYEQYF. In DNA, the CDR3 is TGTGCCAGCAGTTCCGGACAGCCCTACGAGCAGTACTTC.

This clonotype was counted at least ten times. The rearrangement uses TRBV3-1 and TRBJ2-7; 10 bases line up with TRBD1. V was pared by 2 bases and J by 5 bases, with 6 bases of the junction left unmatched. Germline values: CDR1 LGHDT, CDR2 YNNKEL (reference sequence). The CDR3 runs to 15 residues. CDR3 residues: CASSQSDRGNHEQYF. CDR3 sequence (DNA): TGTGCCAGCAGCCAATCGGACAGGGGGAACCACGAGCAGTACTTC.

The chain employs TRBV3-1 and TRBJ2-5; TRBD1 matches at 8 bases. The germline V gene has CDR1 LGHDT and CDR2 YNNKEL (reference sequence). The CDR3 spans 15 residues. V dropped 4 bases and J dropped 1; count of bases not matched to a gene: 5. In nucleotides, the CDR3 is TGTGCCAGCAGCCCACCGGGACAGGCCCAAGAGACCCAGTACTTC. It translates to CASSPPGQAQETQYF.

The CDR3 bases are TGCAGTGCTAGAAGGACCTCAAACCGTAAAGAGACCCAGTACTTC. The encoded protein is CSARRTSNRKETQYF. The rearrangement links TRBV20-1 to TRBJ2-5, with unresolved D. Trimming took off 2 bases at V and 3 bases at J, with 16 bases between the two ends. CDR1 is DFQATT and CDR2 is SNEGSKA in the germline V gene (reference sequence). The CDR3 covers 15 residues.

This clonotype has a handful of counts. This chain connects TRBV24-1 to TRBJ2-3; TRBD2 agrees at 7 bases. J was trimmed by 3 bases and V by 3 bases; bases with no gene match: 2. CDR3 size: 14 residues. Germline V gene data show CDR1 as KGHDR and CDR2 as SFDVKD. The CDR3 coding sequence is TGTGCCACCAGTGATCGGGGGGAGACAGATACGCAGTATTTT. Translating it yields CATSDRGETDTQYF.

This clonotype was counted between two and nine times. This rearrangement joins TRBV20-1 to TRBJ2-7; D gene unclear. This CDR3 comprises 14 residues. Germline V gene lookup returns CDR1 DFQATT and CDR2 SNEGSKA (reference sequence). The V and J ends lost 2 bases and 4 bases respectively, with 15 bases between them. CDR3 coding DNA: TGCAGTGCTAGAAGAACCGGAATTCCTTACGAGCAGTACTTC. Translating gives CSARRTGIPYEQYF.

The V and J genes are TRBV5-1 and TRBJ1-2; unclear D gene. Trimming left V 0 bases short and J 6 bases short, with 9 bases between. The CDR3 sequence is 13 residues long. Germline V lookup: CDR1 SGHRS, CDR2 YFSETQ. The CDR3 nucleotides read TGCGCCAGCAGCTTGGTATCGACGAATGGCTACACCTTC. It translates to CASSLVSTNGYTF.

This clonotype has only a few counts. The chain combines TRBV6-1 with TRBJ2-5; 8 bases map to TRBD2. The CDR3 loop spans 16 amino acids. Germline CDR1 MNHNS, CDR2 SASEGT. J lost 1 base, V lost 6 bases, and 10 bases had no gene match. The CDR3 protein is CASRAGEAGVQETQYF. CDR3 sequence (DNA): TGTGCCAGCAGAGCCGGCGAAGCGGGAGTCCAAGAGACCCAGTACTTC.

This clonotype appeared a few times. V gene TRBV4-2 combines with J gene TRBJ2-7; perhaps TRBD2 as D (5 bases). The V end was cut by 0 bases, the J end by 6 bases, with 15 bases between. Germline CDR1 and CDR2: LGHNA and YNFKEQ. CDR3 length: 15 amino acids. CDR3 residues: CASSQEIGSLVEQYF. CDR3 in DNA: TGTGCCAGCAGCCAAGAGATAGGGAGTCTGGTCGAGCAGTACTTC.

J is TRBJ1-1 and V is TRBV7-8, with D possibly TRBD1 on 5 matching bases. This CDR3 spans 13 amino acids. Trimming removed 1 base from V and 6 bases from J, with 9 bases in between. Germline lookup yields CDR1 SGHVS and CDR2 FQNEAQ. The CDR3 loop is CASSLEGIAEAFF. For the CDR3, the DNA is TGTGCCAGCAGCTTAGAGGGGATCGCTGAAGCTTTCTTT.

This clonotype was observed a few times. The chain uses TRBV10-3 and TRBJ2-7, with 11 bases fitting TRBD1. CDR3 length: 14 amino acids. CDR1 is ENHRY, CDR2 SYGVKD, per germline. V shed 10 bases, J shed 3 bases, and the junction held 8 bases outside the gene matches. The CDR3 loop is CATGSGTGGYEQYF. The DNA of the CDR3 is TGTGCCACCGGCTCCGGGACAGGGGGCTACGAGCAGTACTTC.

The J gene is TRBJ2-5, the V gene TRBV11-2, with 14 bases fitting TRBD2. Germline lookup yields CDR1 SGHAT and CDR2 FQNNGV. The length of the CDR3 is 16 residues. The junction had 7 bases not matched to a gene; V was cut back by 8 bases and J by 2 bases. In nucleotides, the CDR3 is TGTGCCAGCCAGACTAGCGGGGGGGTTATACAAGAGACCCAGTACTTC. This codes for CASQTSGGVIQETQYF.

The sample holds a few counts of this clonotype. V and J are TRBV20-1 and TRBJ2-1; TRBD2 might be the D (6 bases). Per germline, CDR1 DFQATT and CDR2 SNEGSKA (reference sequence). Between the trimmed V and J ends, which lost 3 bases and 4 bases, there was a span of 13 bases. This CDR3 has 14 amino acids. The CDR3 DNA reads TGCAGTGCTAGTCGTCTAGCGCCATACAATGAGCAGTTCTTC. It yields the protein CSASRLAPYNEQFF.

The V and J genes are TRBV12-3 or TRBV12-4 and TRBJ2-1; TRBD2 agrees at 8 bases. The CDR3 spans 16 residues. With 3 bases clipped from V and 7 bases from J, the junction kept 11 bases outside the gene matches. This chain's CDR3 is CASSLTVAGLNNEQFF. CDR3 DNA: TGTGCCAGCAGTTTGACGGTAGCGGGGTTGAATAATGAGCAGTTCTTC.

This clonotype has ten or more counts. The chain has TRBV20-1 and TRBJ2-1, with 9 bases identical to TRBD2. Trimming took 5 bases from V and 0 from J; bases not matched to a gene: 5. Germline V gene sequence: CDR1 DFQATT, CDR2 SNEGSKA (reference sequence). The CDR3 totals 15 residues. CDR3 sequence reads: CSALAGASSYNEQFF. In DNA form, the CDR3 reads TGCAGTGCTTTAGCGGGGGCGAGCTCCTACAATGAGCAGTTCTTC.

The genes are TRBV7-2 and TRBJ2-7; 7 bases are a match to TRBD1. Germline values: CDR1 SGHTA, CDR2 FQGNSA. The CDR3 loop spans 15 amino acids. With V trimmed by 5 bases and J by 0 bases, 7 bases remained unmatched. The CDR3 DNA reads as TGTGCCAGCAGCGCTACAGGGGACCCCTCCTACGAGCAGTACTTC. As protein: CASSATGDPSYEQYF.

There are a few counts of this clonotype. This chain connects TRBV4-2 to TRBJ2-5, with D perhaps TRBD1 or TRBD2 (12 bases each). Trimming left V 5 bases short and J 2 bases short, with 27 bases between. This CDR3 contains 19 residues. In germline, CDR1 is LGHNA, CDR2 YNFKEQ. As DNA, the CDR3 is TGTGCCAGCAGCGGGACAGGGGGCTACCTAGCGGGAGGGCAAGAGACCCAGTACTTC. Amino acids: CASSGTGGYLAGGQETQYF.

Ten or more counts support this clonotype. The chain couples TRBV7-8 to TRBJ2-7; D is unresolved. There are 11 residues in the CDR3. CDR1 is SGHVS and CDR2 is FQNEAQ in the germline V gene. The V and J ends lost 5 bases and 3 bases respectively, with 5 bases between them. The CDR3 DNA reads TGTGCCAGCAGCCACTACTACGAGCAGTACTTC. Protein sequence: CASSHYYEQYF.

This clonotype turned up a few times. The CDR3: CASSVHGNTEAFF. The CDR3 DNA sequence: TGTGCCAGCAGCGTACACGGGAACACTGAAGCTTTCTTT. The chain couples TRBV9 to TRBJ1-1; D ambiguous. The V and J ends lost 1 base and 1 base respectively, with 5 bases between them. The CDR3 is made up of 13 amino acids. Germline CDR1 and CDR2: SGDLS and YYNGEE.